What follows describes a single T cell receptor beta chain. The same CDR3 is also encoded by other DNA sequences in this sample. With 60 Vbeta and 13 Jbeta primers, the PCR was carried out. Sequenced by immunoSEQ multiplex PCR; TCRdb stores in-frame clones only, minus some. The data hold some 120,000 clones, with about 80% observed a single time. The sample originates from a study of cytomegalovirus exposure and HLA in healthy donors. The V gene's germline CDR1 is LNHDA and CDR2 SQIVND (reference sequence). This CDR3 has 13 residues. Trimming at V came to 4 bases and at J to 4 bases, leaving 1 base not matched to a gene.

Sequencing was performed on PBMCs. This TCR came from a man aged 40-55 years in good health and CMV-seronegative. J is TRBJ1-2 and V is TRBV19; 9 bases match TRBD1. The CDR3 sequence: CASSRDRAYGYTF. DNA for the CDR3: TGTGCCAGTAGTAGGGACAGGGCCTATGGCTACACCTTC.